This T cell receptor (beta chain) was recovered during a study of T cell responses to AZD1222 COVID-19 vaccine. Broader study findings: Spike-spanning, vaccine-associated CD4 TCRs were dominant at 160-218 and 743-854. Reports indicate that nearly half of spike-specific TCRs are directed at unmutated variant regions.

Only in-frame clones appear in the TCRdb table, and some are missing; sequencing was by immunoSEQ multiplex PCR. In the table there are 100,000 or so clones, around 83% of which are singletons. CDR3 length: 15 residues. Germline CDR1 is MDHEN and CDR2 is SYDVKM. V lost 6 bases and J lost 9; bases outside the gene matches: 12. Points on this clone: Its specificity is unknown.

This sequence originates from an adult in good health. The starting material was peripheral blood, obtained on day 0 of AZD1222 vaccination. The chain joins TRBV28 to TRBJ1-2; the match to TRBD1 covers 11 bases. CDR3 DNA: TGTGCCAGCAGCCCTAGGACAGGGGGCGATTTGCGCTACACCTTC. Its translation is CASSPRTGGDLRYTF.